This T cell receptor (beta chain) was identified during a study of blood T cell repertoires in COVID-19 (dated by TCRdb to between 2020 and 2021). The study in broad terms: The collaborator samples originated in the United States, Italy and Spain and spanned the acute and convalescent phases of COVID-19. The material from the prospective study consisted of cDNA or gDNA derived from T cells, B-cell-depleted T cells, or PBMCs. The dataset comprised deeply sampled blood TCRbeta repertoires from subjects exposed to, actively infected with, or recovered from COVID-19. The repertoires were released in a freely available public database intended as a resource for research on the immune response to SARS-CoV-2. Samples came from the ongoing ImmuneRACE study (first 160 participants) plus 1,254 subjects from 6 global collaborators. Nearly every sample came with metadata listing a de-identified subject ID, COVID-19 status, age in years and sex. Where available, HLA class I and class II types were taken from metadata supplied by the sample provider and were not determined by assay-based typing. Overall study results and their limits: Clinical and demographic metadata were provided uncurated, with the amount varying by source and participant.

The immunoSEQ Assay, a bias-controlled multiplex PCR, was used to amplify TCRbeta CDR3 regions from genomic DNA. The authors' analysis ran thus. The number of nucleated cells in each sample was estimated by amplification of reference gene primers within the assay. Sequence reads were collapsed and filtered to measure the absolute abundance of every unique TCRbeta CDR3 rearrangement. For each sample, productive Simpson clonality was calculated by taking the square root of Simpson's diversity index across productive rearrangements. Imported from immuneACCESS, the table was reduced by TCRdb to in-frame sequences with V and J called. These copies leave out some clones; in studies compared against another copy, an unresolved V gene accounts for under half, and the cause of the remainder is not known. V, J and clone size derive from that table, while D and trimming were established from the DNA sequence. Recorded for this sample are around 94,000 clones; 65% to 85% of them occurred a single time. The leading ten clones occupy about 6.3% of the sample.

The collaborating institutions used their own protocols to collect whole blood in K2EDTA tubes. For TCRbeta analysis, collaborator samples were shipped as frozen whole blood, as isolated PBMCs, or as DNA extracted from either sample type. A note on this clone: Its specific antigen is unknown. No base-level quality is on record; no much larger clone is a single base apart.

Input material: peripheral blood. The receptor was derived from a man aged 60 to 69 with acute or convalescent COVID-19.

The CDR3 region has the sequence CASSSGQGNEKLFF. In nucleotides, the sequence is TGCGCCAGCAGCTCCGGACAGGGAAATGAAAAACTGTTTTTT. The chain uses TRBV5-1 and TRBJ1-4, and 8 bases in between align with TRBD1. CDR1 SGHRS and CDR2 YFSETQ were looked up in the germline V gene. The CDR3 starts with the cysteine, ends with the phenylalanine, and has 14 residues. Only CDR3 DNA is held: 42 bases, read in frame from base 1. V is pruned by 3 bases and J by 5 bases, leaving 3 bases of the junction without a gene match.